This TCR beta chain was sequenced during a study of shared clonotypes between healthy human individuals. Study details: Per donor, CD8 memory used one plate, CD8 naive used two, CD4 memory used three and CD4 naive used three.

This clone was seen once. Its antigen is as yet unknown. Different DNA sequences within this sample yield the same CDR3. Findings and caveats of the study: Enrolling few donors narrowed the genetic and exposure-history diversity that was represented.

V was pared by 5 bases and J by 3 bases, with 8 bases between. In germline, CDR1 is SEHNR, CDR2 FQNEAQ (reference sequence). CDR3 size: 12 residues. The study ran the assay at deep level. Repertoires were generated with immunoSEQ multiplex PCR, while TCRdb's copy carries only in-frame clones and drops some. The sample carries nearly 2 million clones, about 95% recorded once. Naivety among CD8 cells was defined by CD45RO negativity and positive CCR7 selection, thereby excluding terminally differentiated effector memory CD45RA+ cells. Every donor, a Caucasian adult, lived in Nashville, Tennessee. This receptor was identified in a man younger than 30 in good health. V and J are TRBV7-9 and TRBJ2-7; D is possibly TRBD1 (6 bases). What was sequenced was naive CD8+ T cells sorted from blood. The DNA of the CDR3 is TGTGCCAGCAGCATACAGGGCTACGAGCAGTACTTC. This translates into CASSIQGYEQYF.